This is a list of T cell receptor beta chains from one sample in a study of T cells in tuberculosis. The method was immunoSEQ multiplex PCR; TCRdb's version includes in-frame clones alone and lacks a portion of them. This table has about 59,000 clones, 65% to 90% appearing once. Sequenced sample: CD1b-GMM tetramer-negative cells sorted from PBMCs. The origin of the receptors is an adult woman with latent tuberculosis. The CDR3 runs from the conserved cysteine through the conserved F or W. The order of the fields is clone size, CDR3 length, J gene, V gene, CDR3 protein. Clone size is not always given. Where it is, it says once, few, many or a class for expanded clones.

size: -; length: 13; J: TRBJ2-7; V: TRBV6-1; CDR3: CASARSDSYEQYF
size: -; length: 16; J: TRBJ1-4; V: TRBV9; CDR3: CASSVAVGGRNEKLFF
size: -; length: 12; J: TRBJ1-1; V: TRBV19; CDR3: CASSIDKSAAFF
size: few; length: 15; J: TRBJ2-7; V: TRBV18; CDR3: CASSPGTAPSYEQYF
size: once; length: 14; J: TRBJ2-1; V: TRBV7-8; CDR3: CASSLRQGYNEQFF
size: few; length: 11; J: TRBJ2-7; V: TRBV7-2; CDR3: CASSLANEQYF
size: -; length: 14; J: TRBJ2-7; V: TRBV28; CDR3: CASSLSGQGHEQYF
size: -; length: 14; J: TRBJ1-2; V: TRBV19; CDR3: CASSIDRTGDGYTF
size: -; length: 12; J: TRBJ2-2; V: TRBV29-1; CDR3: CSGNVRDGELFF
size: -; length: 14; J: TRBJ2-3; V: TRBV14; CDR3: CASSQGSWTDTQYF
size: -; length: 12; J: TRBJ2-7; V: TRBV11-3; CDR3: CASSPRVGEQYF
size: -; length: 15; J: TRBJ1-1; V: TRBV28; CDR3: CASSPREIRLTEAFF
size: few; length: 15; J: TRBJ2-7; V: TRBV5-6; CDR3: CASSPSGTAMYEQYF
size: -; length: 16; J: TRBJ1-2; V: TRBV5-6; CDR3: CASSPLGQESFYGYTF
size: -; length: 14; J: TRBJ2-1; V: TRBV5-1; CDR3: CASSLEQGRHEQFF
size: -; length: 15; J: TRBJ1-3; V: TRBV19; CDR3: CASAPSSGAGNTIYF
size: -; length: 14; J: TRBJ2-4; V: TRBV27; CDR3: CASSSVLAKNIQYF
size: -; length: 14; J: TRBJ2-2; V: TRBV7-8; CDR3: CASSWGANTGELFF
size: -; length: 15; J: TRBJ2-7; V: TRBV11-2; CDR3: CASSDMGEGLYEQYF
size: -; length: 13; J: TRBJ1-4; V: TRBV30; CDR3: CAWSQGTNEKLFF
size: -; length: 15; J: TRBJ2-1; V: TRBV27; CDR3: CASSSPSDRFNEQFF
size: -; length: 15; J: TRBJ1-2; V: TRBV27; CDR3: CASSKTGGEDYGYTF
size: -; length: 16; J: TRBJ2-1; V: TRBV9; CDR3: CASSGGLVSSYNEQFF
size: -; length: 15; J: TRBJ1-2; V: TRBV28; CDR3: CASRTPKTGSSGYTF
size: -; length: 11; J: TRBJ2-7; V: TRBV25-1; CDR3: CASGGWYEQYF
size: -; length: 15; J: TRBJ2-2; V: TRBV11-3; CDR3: CASSGDRGNRQELFF
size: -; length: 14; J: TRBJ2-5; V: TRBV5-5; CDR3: CASSLVGGGETQYF
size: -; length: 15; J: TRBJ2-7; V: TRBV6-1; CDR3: CASSEGGRTSYEQYF
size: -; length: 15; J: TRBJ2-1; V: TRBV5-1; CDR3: CASSLSTSGSSEQFF
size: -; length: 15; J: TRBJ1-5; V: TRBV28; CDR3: CASTVGQGGGQPQHF
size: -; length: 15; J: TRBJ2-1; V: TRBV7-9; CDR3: CASSDKGSSYNEQFF
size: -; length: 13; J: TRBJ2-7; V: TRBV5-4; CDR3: CASSSYMTDEQYF
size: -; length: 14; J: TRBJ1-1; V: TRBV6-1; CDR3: CASYFRGRDTEAFF
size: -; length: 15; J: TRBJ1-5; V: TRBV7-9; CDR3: CASSPTGGSNQPQHF
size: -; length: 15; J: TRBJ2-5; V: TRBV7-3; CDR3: CASSLISGAGETQYF
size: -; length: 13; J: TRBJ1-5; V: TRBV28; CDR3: CASRGPKSQPQHF
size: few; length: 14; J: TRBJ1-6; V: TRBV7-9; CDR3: CASSLGQGSSPLHF
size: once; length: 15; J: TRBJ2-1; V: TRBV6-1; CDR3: CASSVSSGSYNEQFF
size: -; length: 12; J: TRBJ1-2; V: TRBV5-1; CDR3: CASRQGKDGYTF
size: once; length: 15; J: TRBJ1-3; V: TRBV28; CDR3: CASSTDRGPRNTIYF
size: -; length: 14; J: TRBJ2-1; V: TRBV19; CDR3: CASSPRGGRNEQFF
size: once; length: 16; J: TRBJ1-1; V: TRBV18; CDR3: CASSPRTGVQTTEAFF
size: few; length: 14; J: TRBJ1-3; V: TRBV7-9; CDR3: CASSLRGAGNTIYF
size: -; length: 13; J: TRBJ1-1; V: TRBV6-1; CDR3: CASSVGTGTEAFF
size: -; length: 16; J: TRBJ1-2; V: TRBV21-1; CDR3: CASSKAGGAANYGYTF
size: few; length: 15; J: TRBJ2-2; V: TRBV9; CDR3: CASSVATSRRGELFF
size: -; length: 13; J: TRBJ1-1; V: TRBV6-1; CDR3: CASHRTTNTEAFF
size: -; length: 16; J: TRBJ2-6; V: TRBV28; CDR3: CASSLETGAGANVLTF
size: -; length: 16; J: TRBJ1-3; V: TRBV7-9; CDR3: CASTSYQGSPGNTIYF
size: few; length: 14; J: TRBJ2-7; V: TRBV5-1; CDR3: CASSGGSGPYEQYF
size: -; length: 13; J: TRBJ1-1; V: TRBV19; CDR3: CASSSRGRGEAFF
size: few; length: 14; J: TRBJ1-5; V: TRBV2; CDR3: CASGGLGSNQPQHF
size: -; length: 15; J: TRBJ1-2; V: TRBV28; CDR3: CASSPTGEVNYGYTF
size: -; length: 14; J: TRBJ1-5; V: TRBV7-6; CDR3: CASSPGQGGQPQHF
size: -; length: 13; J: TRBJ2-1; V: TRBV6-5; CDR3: CASSYESSGEQFF